A single sample gave rise to the 15 T cell receptor beta chains below, sequenced in a study of T cell responses to AZD1222 COVID-19 vaccine. Data came from immunoSEQ multiplex PCR; TCRdb stores just in-frame clones and leaves some out. The sample comprises approximately 90,000 clones, more than 90% of which are singletons, and roughly an eighth rests with the top ten. Material: peripheral blood, obtained on day 0 of AZD1222 vaccination. The receptors were sampled from an adult in good health.

The chain uses TRBV2 and TRBJ1-3; D is perhaps TRBD1 (5 bases). V was trimmed by 6 bases and J by 2 bases, leaving 5 bases between them. Per the germline V gene, CDR1 is SNHLY and CDR2 is FYNNEI. This CDR3 has 12 amino acids. CDR3 amino acids: CASRGPGNTIYF. In DNA form, the CDR3 reads TGTGCCAGCAGGGGACCTGGAAACACCATATATTTT.

V usage is TRBV19 and J usage is TRBJ2-2; 10 bases map to TRBD1. Germline values: CDR1 LNHDA, CDR2 SQIVND (reference sequence). J lost 6 bases, V lost 3 bases, and 4 bases had no gene match. The CDR3 covers 15 residues. The CDR3 nucleotides read TGTGCCAGTAGTATCGGGACAGGGGACGCCGGGGAGCTGTTTTTT. This sequence encodes CASSIGTGDAGELFF. Supplemented by reference TRBV19 and TRBJ2-2, the full variable domain reads DGGITQSPKYLFRKEGQNVTLSCEQNLNHDAMYWYRQDPGQGLRLIYYSQIVNDFQKGDIAEGYSVSREKKESFPLTVTSAQKNPTAFYLCASSIGTGDAGELFFGEGSRLTVL.

This clone was counted once. The chain links TRBV3-1 (or the pseudogene TRBV3-2) to TRBJ1-3, with D tentatively TRBD1 (5 bases). The CDR3 extends over 14 amino acids. With 2 bases removed from V and 0 bases from J, the gap between germline ends came to 5 bases. Germline CDR1 LGHDT, CDR2 YNNKEL (reference sequence). CDR3 nucleotide sequence: TGTGCCAGCAGCCAACAGGGCTCTGGAAACACCATATATTTT. It translates to CASSQQGSGNTIYF.

V is TRBV5-1 and J is TRBJ2-4; D call uncertain. Trimming took off 3 bases at V and 4 bases at J, with 20 bases between the two ends. Germline CDR1 SGHRS, CDR2 YFSETQ. The CDR3 runs 17 residues. CDR3 amino acids: CASSSGLTNPEKNIQYF. In DNA form, the CDR3 reads TGCGCCAGCAGCTCTGGATTGACGAACCCTGAAAAAAACATTCAGTACTTC.

The table lists this clone with a few counts. V and J are TRBV28 and TRBJ2-7; possibly TRBD1 for D (6 bases). Trimming took off 7 bases at V and 3 bases at J, with 10 bases between the two ends. In germline, CDR1 is MDHEN, CDR2 SYDVKM. This CDR3 spans 12 amino acids. The CDR3 is CASTSGDYEQYF. DNA for the CDR3: TGTGCCAGCACCTCAGGGGACTACGAGCAGTACTTC. The complete variable domain, with remaining parts taken from reference TRBV28 and TRBJ2-7, reads DVKVTQSSRYLVKRTGEKVFLECVQDMDHENMFWYRQDPGLGLRLIYFSYDVKMKEKGDIPEGYSVSREKKERFSLILESASTNQTSMYLCASTSGDYEQYFGPGTRLTVT.

V and J are TRBV4-1 and TRBJ1-6, with D possibly TRBD1 on 6 matching bases. CDR3 length: 19 residues. Germline loops: CDR1 MGHRA, CDR2 YSYEKL. The V and J ends lost 0 bases and 5 bases respectively, with 20 bases between them. The CDR3 DNA sequence: TGCGCCAGCAGCCAAGAAGAGGGGGTGGTGGGGGTAAATAATTCACCCCTCCACTTT. Translating it yields CASSQEEGVVGVNNSPLHF.

V is TRBV19 and J is TRBJ2-1; D ambiguous. CDR1 LNHDA and CDR2 SQIVND come from the germline V gene (reference sequence). The CDR3 has 14 amino acids. V was pared by 6 bases and J by 6 bases, with 15 bases between. The CDR3 region is CASSRVFSANEQFF. The CDR3 nucleotides are TGTGCCAGTAGCCGGGTATTCAGCGCCAATGAGCAGTTCTTC.

The chain combines TRBV29-1 with TRBJ2-3; D is ambiguous. Trimming cost V 5 bases and J 6 bases, with 9 bases left between them. Per germline, CDR1 SQVTM and CDR2 ANQGSEA. This CDR3 spans 11 amino acids. The DNA of the CDR3 is TGCAGCGTTCCCTTAATGGATACGCAGTATTTT. It translates to CSVPLMDTQYF.

The genes are TRBV9 and TRBJ2-2; maybe TRBD1 (6 bases). The CDR3 loop spans 16 amino acids. Germline-derived CDR1 and CDR2 are SGDLS and YYNGEE. The germline V and J ends were trimmed by 3 bases and 0 bases, with 12 bases remaining between them. This CDR3 reads CASSASGTTNTGELFF. CDR3 coding DNA: TGTGCCAGCAGCGCGTCCGGGACAACGAACACCGGGGAGCTGTTTTTT.

The count of this clone is one. The CDR3 coding sequence is TGTGCCAGCAGTTTCTCTGGGAGGGAGACAGATACGCAGTATTTT. This sequence encodes CASSFSGRETDTQYF. The chain combines TRBV27 with TRBJ2-3, with 7 positions matching TRBD2. The CDR3 is 15 residues long. V was pared by 3 bases and J by 3 bases, with 6 bases of the junction left unmatched. Germline V CDR1 and CDR2: MNHEY, SMNVEV (reference sequence).

The chain joins TRBV11-2 to TRBJ2-1, with TRBD1 identical over 12 bases. Germline CDR1 and CDR2: SGHAT and FQNNGV. Unmatched junction bases numbered 14, after V lost 1 base and J lost 7 bases. CDR3 length: 19 residues. The CDR3 protein is CASSLVGGTGQGARNEQFF. The DNA of the CDR3 is TGTGCCAGCAGCTTAGTGGGTGGCACGGGACAGGGGGCGAGGAATGAGCAGTTCTTC.

The rearrangement uses TRBV3-1 (or the pseudogene TRBV3-2) and TRBJ2-7; 7 bases are a match to TRBD1. V shed 0 bases, J shed 6 bases, and the junction held 5 bases outside the gene matches. The CDR3 has 14 amino acids. Germline assignment: CDR1 LGHDT and CDR2 YNNKEL (reference sequence). The CDR3 nucleotides read TGTGCCAGCAGCCAAGATACAGGGGCACGCGAGCAGTACTTC. It specifies CASSQDTGAREQYF.

V and J are TRBV18 and TRBJ2-2; D uncertain. The V gene lost 5 bases and the J gene lost 0 bases, with 13 bases spanning the gap. Germline CDR1 and CDR2: KGHSH and LQKENI. The length of the CDR3 is 16 residues. The CDR3 DNA sequence: TGTGCCAGCTCATTTCAAAGTGGGGCGAACACCGGGGAGCTGTTTTTT. Its protein product is CASSFQSGANTGELFF. The full variable domain, rest sourced from reference TRBV18 and TRBJ2-2, is NAGVMQNPRHLVRRRGQEARLRCSPMKGHSHVYWYRQLPEEGLKFMVYLQKENIIDESGMPKERFSAEFPKEGPSILRIQQVVRGDSAAYFCASSFQSGANTGELFFGEGSRLTVL.

This rearrangement joins TRBV5-1 to TRBJ1-1; TRBD1 matches 8 bases. Germline V lookup: CDR1 SGHRS, CDR2 YFSETQ. V shed 2 bases and J 5 bases; nucleotides not matched to a gene: 5. The CDR3 extends over 14 amino acids. CDR3 nucleotide sequence: TGCGCCAGCAGCTTCAGGGGGCGTGGGACTGAAGCTTTCTTT. Translation: CASSFRGRGTEAFF.

V is TRBV28 and J is TRBJ1-6, with TRBD1 identical over 7 bases. V trimming: 5 bases; J trimming: 15 bases; junction bases outside the gene matches: 7. The CDR3 runs to 12 residues. Germline V gene sequence: CDR1 MDHEN, CDR2 SYDVKM. The CDR3 DNA follows: TGTGCCAGCAGTCCAATAGGACAGGTCCTCCACTTT. As protein: CASSPIGQVLHF. Full variable domain (outside the CDR3, taken from reference TRBV28 and TRBJ1-6): DVKVTQSSRYLVKRTGEKVFLECVQDMDHENMFWYRQDPGLGLRLIYFSYDVKMKEKGDIPEGYSVSREKKERFSLILESASTNQTSMYLCASSPIGQVLHFGNGTRLTVT.